This T cell receptor (beta chain) was observed in a study of control samples from healthy donors and cancer patients. This clone showed up just once. Measured with immunoSEQ multiplex PCR; TCRdb has only the in-frame clones, and not every one. Of 150,000 to 200,000 clones in the sample, 93% were seen once. Trimming shortened V by 5 bases and J by 7 bases, and 18 bases separated the two germline ends. Germline V gives CDR1 SGHTA, CDR2 FQGNSA. This CDR3 comprises 14 residues. The sample consisted of blood. The clonotype originates from a woman in her sixties or seventies in good health. V and J are TRBV7-2 and TRBJ2-7; possibly TRBD1 for D (6 bases). CDR3 in DNA: TGTGCCAGCAGCCATTCCCGACAGGTCGGGGAGCAGTACTTC. It translates to CASSHSRQVGEQYF. The full variable domain, in which reference TRBV7-2 and TRBJ2-7 provide the parts outside the CDR3, is GAGVSQSPSNKVTEKGKDVELRCDPISGHTALYWYRQSLGQGLEFLIYFQGNSAPDKSGLPSDRFSAERTGGSVSTLTIQRTQQEDSAVYLCASSHSRQVGEQYFGPGTRLTVT.